Each of the 7 T cell receptor beta chains below was sequenced from the same sample in a study of graft-versus-host responses after intestinal transplantation. The method was immunoSEQ multiplex PCR; TCRdb's version includes in-frame clones alone and lacks a portion of them. The data show under 40,000 clones, with around 94% seen just once and about 0.8% held by the top ten. The sample in question was PBMCs, obtained 16 days after intestinal transplant. The source of these receptors is a human patient who received an intestinal transplant, so some T cells may come from the graft donor.

The chain has TRBV6-1 and TRBJ1-4; 9 bases line up with TRBD1. Germline V gene sequence: CDR1 MNHNS, CDR2 SASEGT. The CDR3 is 23 residues long. Trimming cost V 2 bases and J 0 bases; bases outside gene matches: 22. The CDR3 DNA sequence: TGTGCCAGCAGTGAACCGAAATCTAACACCGGGACAGGGAGGGGACCAACTAATGAAAAACTGTTTTTT. Amino acids: CASSEPKSNTGTGRGPTNEKLFF.

J is TRBJ2-2 and V is TRBV4-3; tentatively, D is TRBD1 or TRBD2 (5 bases each). The CDR3 sequence is 13 residues long. Germline CDR1 is LGHNA and CDR2 is YSLEER. V was cut by 3 bases and J by 10 bases, with 12 bases left in between. CDR3 DNA sequence: TGCGCCAGCAGCCAGGGGGAAGGAGTGGAGCTGTTTTTT. Encoded protein: CASSQGEGVELFF.

This chain joins TRBV2 and TRBJ2-5; TRBD2 is a possible D gene (5 bases). V was shortened by 5 bases and J by 2 bases, with 9 bases between the two germline ends. The CDR3 is 13 amino acids. Germline loops: CDR1 SNHLY, CDR2 FYNNEI. CDR3 residues: CASSPEVQETQYF. CDR3 sequence (DNA): TGTGCCAGCAGTCCGGAGGTTCAAGAGACCCAGTACTTC.

The chain combines TRBV9 with TRBJ2-7; D is perhaps TRBD1 (6 bases). V was pared by 0 bases and J by 6 bases, with 16 bases between. This CDR3 spans 15 amino acids. CDR1 and CDR2 (germline): SGDLS, YYNGEE. CDR3 DNA sequence: TGTGCCAGCAGCGTAGAGGAGACAGGACGCTCCGAGCAGTACTTC. Its translation: CASSVEETGRSEQYF.

The CDR3 coding sequence is TGTGCCAGCAGCGTAGATTCGGGCAGCGTCCTTGGAAACACCATATATTTT. It is translated as CASSVDSGSVLGNTIYF. The chain employs TRBV9 and TRBJ1-3; no firm D call. Germline-derived CDR1 and CDR2 are SGDLS and YYNGEE. CDR3 length equals 17 residues. The V and J ends lost 0 bases and 3 bases respectively, with 16 bases between them. Together with reference TRBV9 and TRBJ1-3, the CDR3 gives the full variable domain: DSGVTQTPKHLITATGQRVTLRCSPRSGDLSVYWYQQSLDQGLQFLIQYYNGEERAKGNILERFSAQQFPDLHSELNLSSLELGDSALYFCASSVDSGSVLGNTIYFGEGSWLTVV.

The chain links TRBV7-8 to TRBJ1-5; D ambiguous. The CDR3 runs 13 residues. Germline lookup yields CDR1 SGHVS and CDR2 FQNEAQ. Trimming took 3 bases from V and 1 from J, leaving 4 bases between them. CDR3 amino acids: CASSFQSNQPQHF. The CDR3 nucleotides read TGTGCCAGCAGCTTCCAGAGCAATCAGCCCCAGCATTTT.

The chain couples TRBV27 to TRBJ2-3; TRBD1 matches at 8 bases. The J segment lost 3 bases and the V segment lost 4 bases, leaving 6 bases of the junction unmatched. This CDR3 has 15 amino acids. The germline V gene encodes CDR1 MNHEY and CDR2 SMNVEV (reference sequence). The CDR3 DNA is TGTGCCAGCAGTTCGGGACAGGTTCGAACAGATACGCAGTATTTT. Amino acids: CASSSGQVRTDTQYF.